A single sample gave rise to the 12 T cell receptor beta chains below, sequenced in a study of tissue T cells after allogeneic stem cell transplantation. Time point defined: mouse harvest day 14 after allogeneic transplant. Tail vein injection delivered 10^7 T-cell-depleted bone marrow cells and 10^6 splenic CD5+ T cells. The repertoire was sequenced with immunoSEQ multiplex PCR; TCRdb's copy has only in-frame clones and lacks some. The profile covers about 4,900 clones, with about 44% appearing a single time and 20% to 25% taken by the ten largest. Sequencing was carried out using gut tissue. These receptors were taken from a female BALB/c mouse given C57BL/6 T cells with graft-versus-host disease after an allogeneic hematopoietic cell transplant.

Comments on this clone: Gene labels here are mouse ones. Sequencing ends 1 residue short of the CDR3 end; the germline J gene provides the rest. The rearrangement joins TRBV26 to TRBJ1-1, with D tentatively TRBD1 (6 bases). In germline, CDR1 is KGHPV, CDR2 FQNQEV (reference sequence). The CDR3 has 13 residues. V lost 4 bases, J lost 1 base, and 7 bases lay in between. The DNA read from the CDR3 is TGTGCCAGCAGTCCGACAGGGAACACAGAAGTCTTC. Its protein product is CASSPTGNTEVF. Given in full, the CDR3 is CASSPTGNTEVFF.

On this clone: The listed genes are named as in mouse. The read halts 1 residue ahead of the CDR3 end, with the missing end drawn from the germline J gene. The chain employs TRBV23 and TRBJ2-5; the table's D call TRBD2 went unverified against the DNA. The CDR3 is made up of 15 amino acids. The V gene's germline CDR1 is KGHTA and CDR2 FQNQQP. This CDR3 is CSSSQRAGGSDTQYF. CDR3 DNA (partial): TGCTCCAGCAGTCAAAGGGCTGGGGGGTCGGACACCCAGTAC.

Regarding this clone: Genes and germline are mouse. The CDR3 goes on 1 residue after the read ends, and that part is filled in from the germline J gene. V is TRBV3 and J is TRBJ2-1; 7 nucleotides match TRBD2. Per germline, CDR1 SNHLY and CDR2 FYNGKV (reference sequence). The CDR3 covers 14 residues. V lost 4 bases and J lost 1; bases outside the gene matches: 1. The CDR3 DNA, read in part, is TGTGCCAGCAGCTCGGGACTGAACTATGCTGAGCAGTTC. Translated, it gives CASSSGLNYAEQF. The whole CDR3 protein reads CASSSGLNYAEQFF.

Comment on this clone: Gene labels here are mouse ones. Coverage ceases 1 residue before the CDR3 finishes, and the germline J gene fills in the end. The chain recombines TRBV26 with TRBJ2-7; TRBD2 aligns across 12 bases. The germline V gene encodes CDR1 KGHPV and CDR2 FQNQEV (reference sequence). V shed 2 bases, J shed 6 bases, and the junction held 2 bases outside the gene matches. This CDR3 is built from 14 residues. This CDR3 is CASSLGTGGFEQYF. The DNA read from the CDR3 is TGTGCCAGCAGTCTGGGGACTGGGGGGTTTGAACAGTAC.

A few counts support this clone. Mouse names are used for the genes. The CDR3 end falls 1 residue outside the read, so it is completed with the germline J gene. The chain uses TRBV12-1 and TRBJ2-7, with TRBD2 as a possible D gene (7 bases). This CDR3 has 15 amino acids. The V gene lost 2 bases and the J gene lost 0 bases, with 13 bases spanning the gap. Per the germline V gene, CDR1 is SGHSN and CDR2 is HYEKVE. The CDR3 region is CASSREGGGSYEQYF. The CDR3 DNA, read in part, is TGTGCCAGCTCTCGGGAGGGGGGGGGCTCCTATGAACAGTAC. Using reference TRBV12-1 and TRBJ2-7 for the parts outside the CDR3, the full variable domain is DSGVVQSPRHIIKEKGGRSVLTCIPISGHSNVVWYQQTLGKELKFLIQHYEKVERDKGFLPSRFSVQQFDDYHSEMNMSALELEDSAMYFCASSREGGGSYEQYFGPGTRLTVL.

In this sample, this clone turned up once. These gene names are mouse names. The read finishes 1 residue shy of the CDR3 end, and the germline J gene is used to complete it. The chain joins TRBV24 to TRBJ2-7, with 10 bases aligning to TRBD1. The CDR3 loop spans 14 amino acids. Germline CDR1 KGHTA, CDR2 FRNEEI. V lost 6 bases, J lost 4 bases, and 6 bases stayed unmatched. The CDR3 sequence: CASSRGQGTYEQYF. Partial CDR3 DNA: TGTGCCAGCAGCCGGGGACAGGGGACATATGAACAGTAC.

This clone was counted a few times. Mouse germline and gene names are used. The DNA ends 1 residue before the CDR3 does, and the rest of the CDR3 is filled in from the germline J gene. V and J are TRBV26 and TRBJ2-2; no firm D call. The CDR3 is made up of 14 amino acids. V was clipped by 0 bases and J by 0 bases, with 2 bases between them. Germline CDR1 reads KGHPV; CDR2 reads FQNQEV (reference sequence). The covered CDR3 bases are TGTGCCAGCAGTCTGTCAGCAAACACCGGGCAGCTCTAC. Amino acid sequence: CASSLSANTGQLY. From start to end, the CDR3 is CASSLSANTGQLYF.

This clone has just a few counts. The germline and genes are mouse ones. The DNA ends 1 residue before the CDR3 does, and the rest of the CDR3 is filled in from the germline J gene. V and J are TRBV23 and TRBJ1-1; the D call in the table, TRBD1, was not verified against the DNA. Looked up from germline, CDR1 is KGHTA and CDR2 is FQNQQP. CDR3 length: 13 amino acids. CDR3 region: CSSSHRGNTEVFF. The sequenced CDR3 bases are TGCTCCAGCAGCCACAGGGGTAACACAGAAGTCTTC.

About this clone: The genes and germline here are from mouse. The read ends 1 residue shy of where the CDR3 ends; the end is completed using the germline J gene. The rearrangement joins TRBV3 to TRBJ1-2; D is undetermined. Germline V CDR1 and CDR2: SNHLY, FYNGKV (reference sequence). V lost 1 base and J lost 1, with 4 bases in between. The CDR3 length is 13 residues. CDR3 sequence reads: CASSLDRNSDYTF. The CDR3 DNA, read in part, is TGTGCCAGCAGCTTAGACAGAAACTCCGACTACACC.

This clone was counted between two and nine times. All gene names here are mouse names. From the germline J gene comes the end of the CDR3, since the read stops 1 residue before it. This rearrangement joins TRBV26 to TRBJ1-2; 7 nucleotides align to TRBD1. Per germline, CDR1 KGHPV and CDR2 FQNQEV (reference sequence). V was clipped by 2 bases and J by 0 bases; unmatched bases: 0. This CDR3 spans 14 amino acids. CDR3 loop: CASSLTGANSDYTF. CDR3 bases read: TGTGCCAGCAGTCTGACAGGGGCAAACTCCGACTACACC.

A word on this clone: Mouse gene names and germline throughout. CDR3 bases read: TGTGGTGCTGGAACAGGGTACACAGAAGTCTTC. This translates into CGAGTGYTEVF. The whole CDR3 protein reads CGAGTGYTEVFF. The chain recombines TRBV20 with TRBJ1-1; a possible D gene is TRBD1 (6 bases). The sequenced fragment ends 1 residue before the CDR3 boundary, so the rest is inferred from the germline J gene. Trimming removed 5 bases at V and 3 bases at J, with 10 bases between. CDR1 GFQATS and CDR2 STVNSAI come from the germline V gene. The CDR3 extends over 12 amino acids.

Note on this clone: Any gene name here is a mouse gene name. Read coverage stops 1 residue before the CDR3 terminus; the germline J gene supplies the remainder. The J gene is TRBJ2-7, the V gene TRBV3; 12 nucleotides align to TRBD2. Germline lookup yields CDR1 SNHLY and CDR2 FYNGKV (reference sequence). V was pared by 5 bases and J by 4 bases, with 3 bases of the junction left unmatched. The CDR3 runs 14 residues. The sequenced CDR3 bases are TGTGCCAGCAGCCCTGGGACTGGGGGGTATGAACAGTAC. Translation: CASSPGTGGYEQY. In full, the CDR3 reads CASSPGTGGYEQYF.